Below, 5 T cell receptor beta chains from the same sample are listed, as sequenced in a study of CD8+ T cells in alopecia areata. Sequencing templates came from extracted RNA that was reverse transcribed into cDNA. The method was immunoSEQ multiplex PCR; TCRdb's version includes in-frame clones alone and lacks a portion of them. The sample carries about 180,000 clones, around 63% recorded once. The specimen comprised CD4+ T cells sorted from blood, sampled at week 0. Every receptor here comes from a human donor with alopecia areata.

This clone was found a few times. One junction end does not reproduce the germline sequence, and a read error may be involved. This chain uses TRBV29-1 with TRBJ2-3, with D uncertain. This CDR3 comprises 14 residues. Germline CDR1 SQVTM, CDR2 ANQGSEA. Here the CDR3 DNA reads TGCAGCGTTGAATTAACCAGCGCCCCAGACACGCAGTATTTT. This sequence encodes CSVELTSAPDTQYF.

This clone was detected a few times. The V call is TRBV25-1, the J call TRBJ2-1; D is uncertain. The CDR3 extends over 15 amino acids. V was trimmed by 0 bases and J by 5 bases, leaving 11 bases between them. The V gene's germline CDR1 is MGHDK and CDR2 SYGVNS. The CDR3 is CASSEYAGPHNEQFF. The CDR3 DNA sequence: TGTGCCAGCAGTGAATATGCCGGGCCGCACAATGAGCAGTTCTTC.

The chain employs TRBV5-1 and TRBJ2-3; D is ambiguous. V was trimmed by 3 bases and J by 1 base, leaving 9 bases between them. The CDR3 runs 14 residues. Germline V CDR1 and CDR2: SGHRS, YFSETQ. The CDR3 DNA reads TGCGCCAGCAGCTCTGGGTCTCGCACAGATACGCAGTATTTT. This encodes CASSSGSRTDTQYF.

This clone appeared a few times. DNA for the CDR3: TGCAGCGTCCAATACAATGAGCAGTTCTTC. Translation: CSVQYNEQFF. The gene calls are TRBV29-1 and TRBJ2-1, with D uncertain. The CDR3 runs 10 residues. Per germline, CDR1 SQVTM and CDR2 ANQGSEA. The V gene lost 6 bases and the J gene lost 4 bases, with 4 bases spanning the gap.

V and J are TRBV30 and TRBJ1-1, with 8 bases fitting TRBD1. The junction had 14 bases not matched to a gene; V was cut back by 2 bases and J by 6 bases. This CDR3 region has 16 residues. CDR1 and CDR2 (germline): GTSNPN, SVGIG (reference sequence). The CDR3 region has the DNA TGTGCCTGGAGTATCGGACAGGGTCGAGGCTTCGCTGAAGCTTTCTTT. Protein product: CAWSIGQGRGFAEAFF.